These 10 T cell receptor beta chains were all obtained from the same sample, sequenced in a study of cytomegalovirus exposure and HLA in healthy donors. The assay was immunoSEQ multiplex PCR, and TCRdb's table has in-frame clones only and misses some. The sample lists over 120,000 clones, approximately 89% occurring once. The sample comprised PBMCs. Source of these receptors: a woman between 18 and 29 years old in good health and CMV-seropositive.

V and J are TRBV29-1 and TRBJ2-3; TRBD2 might be the D (6 bases). Trimming removed 0 bases from V and 5 bases from J, with 30 bases in between. CDR1 and CDR2 from the germline V gene are SQVTM and ANQGSEA. The CDR3 runs to 20 residues. The CDR3 DNA reads as TGCAGCGTTGAAGATCGACTCTTGAGGCGGGACCCAAGTTCTGGAGATACGCAGTATTTT. Its translation: CSVEDRLLRRDPSSGDTQYF.

The rearrangement joins TRBV6-5 to TRBJ1-1; maybe TRBD1 (6 bases). V lost 5 bases and J lost 8, with 15 bases in between. The germline gives CDR1 MNHEY, CDR2 SVGAGI. The length of the CDR3 is 13 residues. The CDR3 nucleotides read TGTGCCAGCAGTCAAGGGGGGGCGAGGGAAGCTTTCTTT. Its protein is CASSQGGAREAFF.

The chain recombines TRBV18 with TRBJ2-3; weak D call: TRBD1 (5 bases). In germline, CDR1 is KGHSH, CDR2 LQKENI. Trimming stripped 8 bases from V and 2 bases from J, with 14 bases between. This CDR3 has 14 residues. In DNA, the CDR3 is TGTGCCAGCCATCCAGGGTTCAACACAGATACGCAGTATTTT. Residues: CASHPGFNTDTQYF.

The rearrangement links TRBV7-9 to TRBJ1-4; 9 bases line up with TRBD1. This CDR3 contains 17 residues. Trimming at V came to 3 bases and at J to 5 bases, leaving 10 bases not matched to a gene. CDR1 and CDR2 from the germline V gene are SEHNR and FQNEAQ (reference sequence). The CDR3 sequence: CASSFSGTGIKNEKLFF. The CDR3 DNA sequence: TGTGCCAGCAGCTTTAGTGGGACAGGGATTAAGAATGAAAAACTGTTTTTT. Together with reference TRBV7-9 and TRBJ1-4, the CDR3 gives the full variable domain: DTGVSQNPRHKITKRGQNVTFRCDPISEHNRLYWYRQTLGQGPEFLTYFQNEAQLEKSRLLSDRFSAERPKGSFSTLEIQRTEQGDSAMYLCASSFSGTGIKNEKLFFGSGTQLSVL.

V is TRBV18 and J is TRBJ1-2; a weak D match, TRBD1 (5 bases). Germline lookup yields CDR1 KGHSH and CDR2 LQKENI. CDR3 size: 16 residues. Trimming left V 5 bases short and J 3 bases short, with 19 bases between. The CDR3 is CASSADTTPLDYGYTF. The CDR3 nucleotides read TGTGCCAGCTCAGCGGACACTACCCCCCTTGACTATGGCTACACCTTC.

The chain carries TRBV6-6 and TRBJ1-2; the D is unclear. This CDR3 region has 15 residues. CDR1 is MNHNY, CDR2 SVGAGI, per germline (reference sequence). The ends were cut back, 0 bases at V and 4 bases at J, with 12 bases in the middle. The CDR3 loop reads CASSYSLPNAYGYTF. In DNA, the CDR3 is TGTGCCAGCAGTTACTCCCTGCCTAACGCCTATGGCTACACCTTC.

The V call is TRBV28, the J call TRBJ2-1; 7 bases map to TRBD2. Germline trimming cut 8 bases from V and 7 bases from J; bases unmatched to any gene: 5. The CDR3 is 12 residues long. Germline CDR1 and CDR2: MDHEN and SYDVKM. The CDR3 sequence is CASGGGSNEQFF. The CDR3 DNA reads TGTGCCAGCGGCGGGGGTTCGAATGAGCAGTTCTTC.

V gene TRBV5-1 combines with J gene TRBJ1-3, with TRBD1 identical over 9 bases. Looked up from germline, CDR1 is SGHRS and CDR2 is YFSETQ. This CDR3 spans 16 amino acids. V was pared by 4 bases and J by 0 bases, with 5 bases of the junction left unmatched. The CDR3, as DNA: TGCGCCAGCAGCCCGGGACAGGGAGTCTCTGGAAACACCATATATTTT. Its translation is CASSPGQGVSGNTIYF.

V usage is TRBV2 and J usage is TRBJ1-1, with D uncertain. Trimming took 7 bases from V and 3 from J, leaving 6 bases between them. The CDR3 has 11 residues. Germline V gene data show CDR1 as SNHLY and CDR2 as FYNNEI. The CDR3 bases are TGTGCCAGCATCGGGGACACTGAAGCTTTCTTT. Protein product: CASIGDTEAFF.

The chain links TRBV18 to TRBJ2-7, with 9 bases lining up with TRBD1. The germline gives CDR1 KGHSH, CDR2 LQKENI. The CDR3 contains 15 residues. V lost 3 bases to trimming and J lost 3 bases; unmatched junction nucleotides: 6. The CDR3 here is CASSPPGQGFYEQYF. CDR3 in DNA: TGTGCCAGCTCACCTCCGGGACAGGGCTTCTACGAGCAGTACTTC.